The clone carrying this T cell receptor (beta chain) occurred a few times. This record comes from a study of blood T cell repertoires in COVID-19. The J segment lost 2 bases and the V segment lost 7 bases, leaving 6 bases of the junction unmatched. CDR3 length: 15 residues. Germline lookup yields CDR1 MNHEY and CDR2 SMNVEV (reference sequence). Per the study methods: Scientists estimated how many nucleated cells there were by amplifying reference gene primers. The protocol was immunoSEQ multiplex PCR, while the TCRdb copy is restricted to in-frame clones and leaves out a portion. V, J and clone size reflect that table, while D and trimming were determined from the DNA. The sample has tens of thousands of clones; about three quarters are singletons.

Sequenced material: peripheral blood. The rearrangement links TRBV27 to TRBJ2-3; 10 bases are a match to TRBD1. The source is a human donor with active or convalescent COVID-19. The donor label of this sample is uncertain. DNA for the CDR3: TGTGCCAGCACCATAGGGACAGGGGTCACAGATACGCAGTATTTT. Its protein is CASTIGTGVTDTQYF.